This T cell receptor (beta chain) was sequenced in a study of control samples from healthy donors and cancer patients. The assay was immunoSEQ multiplex PCR, and TCRdb's table has in-frame clones only and misses some. The sample has 120,000 or so clones; roughly 92% are singletons. The CDR3 totals 13 residues. CDR1 is SGHTA, CDR2 FQGNSA, per germline. V shed 5 bases and J shed 0 bases, with 5 bases lying between them. This sequence joins TRBV7-2 and TRBJ1-5; D uncertain. The sequence derives from a man at least 80 years old with head and neck cancer. The sequencing input was PBMCs. The chain's CDR3 is CASSPYSNQPQHF. In DNA form, the CDR3 reads TGTGCCAGCAGCCCGTATAGCAATCAGCCCCAGCATTTT.